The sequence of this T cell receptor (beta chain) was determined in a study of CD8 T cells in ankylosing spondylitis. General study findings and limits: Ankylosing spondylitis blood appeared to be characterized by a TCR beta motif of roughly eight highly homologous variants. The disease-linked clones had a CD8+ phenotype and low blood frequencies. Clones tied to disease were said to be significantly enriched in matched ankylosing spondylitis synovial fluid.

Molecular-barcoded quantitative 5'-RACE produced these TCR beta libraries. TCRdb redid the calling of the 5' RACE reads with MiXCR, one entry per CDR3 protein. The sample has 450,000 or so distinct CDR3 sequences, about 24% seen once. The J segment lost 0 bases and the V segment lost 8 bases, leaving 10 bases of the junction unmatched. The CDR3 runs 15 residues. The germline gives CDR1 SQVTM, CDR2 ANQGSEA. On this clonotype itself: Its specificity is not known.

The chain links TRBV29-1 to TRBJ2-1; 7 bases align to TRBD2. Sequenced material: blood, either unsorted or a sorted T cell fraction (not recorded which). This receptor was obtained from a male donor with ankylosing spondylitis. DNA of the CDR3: TGCAGCCTGGAGGGAGGGTACAACTCCTACAATGAGCAGTTCTTC. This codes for CSLEGGYNSYNEQFF.